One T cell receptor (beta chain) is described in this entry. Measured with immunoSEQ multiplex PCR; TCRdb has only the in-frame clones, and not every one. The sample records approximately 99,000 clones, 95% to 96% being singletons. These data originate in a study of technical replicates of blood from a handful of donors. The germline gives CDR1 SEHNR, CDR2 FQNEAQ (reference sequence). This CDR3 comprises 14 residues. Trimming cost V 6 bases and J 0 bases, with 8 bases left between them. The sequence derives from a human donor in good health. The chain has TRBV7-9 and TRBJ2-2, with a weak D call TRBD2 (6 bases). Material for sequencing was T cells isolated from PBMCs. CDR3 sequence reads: CASSRLANTGELFF. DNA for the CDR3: TGTGCCAGCAGTCGACTAGCGAACACCGGGGAGCTGTTTTTT.